This T cell receptor beta chain is drawn from a study of OX40 agonist ivuxolimab in advanced cancers. Overall study: Ivuxolimab doses were 0.01, 0.1, 0.3, 1.5, 3 or 10 mg/kg every 2 weeks.

Generated by immunoSEQ multiplex PCR, the TCRdb table keeps only in-frame clones and is missing some. This table holds about 61,000 clones, around nine tenths found once. Note on this clone: Its antigen is unidentified.

The study, taken as a whole, reports: Among T cells, CD8+ cells averaged more expanded clones than CD4+ cells. CD4+ and CD8+ blood T cells expanded clonally by week 6 at 0.1 to 3.0 mg/kg.

Between the trimmed V and J ends, which lost 0 bases and 0 bases, there was a span of 2 bases. The CDR3 is made up of 12 amino acids. The germline gives CDR1 GTSNPN, CDR2 SVGIG (reference sequence). The V call is TRBV30, the J call TRBJ1-1; D is uncertain. This TCR was recovered from an adult with an advanced solid tumor such as melanoma, head and neck, liver or kidney cancer. This sample comprised CD4+ or CD8+ T cells sorted from blood, obtained in a trial of the OX40 agonist ivuxolimab. CDR3: CAWSVMNTEAFF. CDR3 nucleotides: TGTGCCTGGAGTGTAATGAACACTGAAGCTTTCTTT.